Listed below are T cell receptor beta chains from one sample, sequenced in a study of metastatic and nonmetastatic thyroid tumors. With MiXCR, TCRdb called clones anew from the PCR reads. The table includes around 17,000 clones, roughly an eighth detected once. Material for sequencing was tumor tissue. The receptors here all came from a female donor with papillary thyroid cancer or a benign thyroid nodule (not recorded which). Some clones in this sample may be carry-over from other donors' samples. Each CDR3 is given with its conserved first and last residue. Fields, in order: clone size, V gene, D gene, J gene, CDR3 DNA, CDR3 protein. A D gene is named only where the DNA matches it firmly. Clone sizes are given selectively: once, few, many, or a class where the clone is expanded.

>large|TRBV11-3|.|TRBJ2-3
TGTGCCAGCAGCCCCAGACCATGGAGGGGGGATACGCAGTATTTT
CASSPRPWRGDTQYF
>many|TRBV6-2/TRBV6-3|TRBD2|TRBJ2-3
TGTGCCAGCAGTTCTACGCTAGCGGGGGGTCCAGATACGCAGTATTTT
CASSSTLAGGPDTQYF
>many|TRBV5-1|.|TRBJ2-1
TGCGCCAGCAGCTTGCGAGGGGGAGGCTCCTACAATGAGCAGTTCTTC
CASSLRGGGSYNEQFF
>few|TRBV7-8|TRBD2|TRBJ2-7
TGTGCCAGCACGGGACTAGCGGTCTACGAGCAGTACTTC
CASTGLAVYEQYF
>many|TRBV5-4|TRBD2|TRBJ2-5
TGTGCCAGCAGCTTGGGTCCCGGGGGGGGAGAGACCCAGTACTTC
CASSLGPGGGETQYF
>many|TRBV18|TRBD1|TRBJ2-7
TGTGCCAGCTCACCATCGTGGGACAGGGGAATCCGCGAGCAGTACTTC
CASSPSWDRGIREQYF
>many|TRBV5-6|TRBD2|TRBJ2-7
TGTGCCAGCAGCTTACTAGCGGGGACGGGAGAGCAGTACTTC
CASSLLAGTGEQYF
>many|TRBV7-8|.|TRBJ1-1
TGTGCCAGCAGCTTAGATCTCATTGGCGGGAAGAACACTGAAGCTTTCTTT
CASSLDLIGGKNTEAFF
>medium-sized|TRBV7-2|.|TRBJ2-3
TGTGCCAGCAGCTTAGCTAGTGCAGATACGCAGTATTTT
CASSLASADTQYF
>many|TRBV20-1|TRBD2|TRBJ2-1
TGCAGTGCCCGGGGGGGGAGCGCAACGAATGAGCAGTTCTTC
CSARGGSATNEQFF
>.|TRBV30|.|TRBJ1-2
TGTGCCTGGAGTGTAGCAGGGGACGGCTACACCTTC
CAWSVAGDGYTF
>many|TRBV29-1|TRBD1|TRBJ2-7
TGCAGCGTGCGGACAGGGACCTACGAGCAGTACTTC
CSVRTGTYEQYF
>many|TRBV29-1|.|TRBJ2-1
TGCAGCATGAGCTATGAAGCGCTGAGCTCCTACAATGAGCAGTTCTTC
CSMSYEALSSYNEQFF
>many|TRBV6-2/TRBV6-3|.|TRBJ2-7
TGTGCCAGCAGAGATCCGGGATCCCTCCGCGAGCAGTACTTC
CASRDPGSLREQYF
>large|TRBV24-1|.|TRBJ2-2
TGTGCCACCCGCGGGGCGGACCCCACAACCGGGGAGCTGTTTTTT
CATRGADPTTGELFF
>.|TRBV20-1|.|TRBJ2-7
TGCAGTGCCACCTCTGGGGGGCGGACCTACGAGCAGTACTTC
CSATSGGRTYEQYF